The rows below give T cell receptor beta chains drawn from one sample of a study of shared clonotypes between healthy human individuals. Profiling relied on immunoSEQ multiplex PCR, and the TCRdb table lists in-frame clones only, not all of them. Among 2 million to 3 million clones, around 94% were seen once, and the ten largest hold 0.13% to 0.15%. The specimen sequenced was naive CD4+ T cells sorted from blood. Receptor source: a man aged 18 to 29 in good health. Each CDR3 is given with its conserved first and last residue. Part of the rows lack a size; the others show once, few, many or a class for expanded clones.

CDR3aa | v_gene | abundance
CASSQPRQGTNEKLFF | TRBV4-1 | .
CASSRVAESSYNEQFF | TRBV10-2 | .
CASRELTGISYEQYF | TRBV2 | .
CASSLQLSNQPQHF | TRBV5-8 | few
CASSPAGRPEAFF | TRBV7-2 | .
CASSFFPGTGGEKLFF | TRBV7-2 | .
CRTTETQYF | TRBV20-1 | .
CASSTPGLAGPGELFF | TRBV13 | .
CASSLGDRLNSPLHF | TRBV7-9 | few
CASSPRVGAGELFF | TRBV5-1 | .
CASSPPGRDTEAFF | TRBV6-5 | .
CAISEGHHLSNQPQHF | TRBV10-3 | .
CASSLTDTGELFF | TRBV7-7 | .